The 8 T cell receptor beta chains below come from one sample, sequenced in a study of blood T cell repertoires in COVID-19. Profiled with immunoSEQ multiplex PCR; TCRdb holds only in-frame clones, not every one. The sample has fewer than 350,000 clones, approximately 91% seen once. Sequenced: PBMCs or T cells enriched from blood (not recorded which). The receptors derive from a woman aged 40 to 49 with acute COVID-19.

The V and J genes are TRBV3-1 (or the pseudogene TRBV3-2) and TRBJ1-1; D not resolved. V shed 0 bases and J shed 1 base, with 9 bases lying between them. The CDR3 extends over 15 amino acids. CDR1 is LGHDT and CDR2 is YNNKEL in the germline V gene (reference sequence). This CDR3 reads CASSQDPPKNTEAFF. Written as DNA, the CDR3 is TGTGCCAGCAGCCAAGATCCCCCCAAGAACACTGAAGCTTTCTTT.

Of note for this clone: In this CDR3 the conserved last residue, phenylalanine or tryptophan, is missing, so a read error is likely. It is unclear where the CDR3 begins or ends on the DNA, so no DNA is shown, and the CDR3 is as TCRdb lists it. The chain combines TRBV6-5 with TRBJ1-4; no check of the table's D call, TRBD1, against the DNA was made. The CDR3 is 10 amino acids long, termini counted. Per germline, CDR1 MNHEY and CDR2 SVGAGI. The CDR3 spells CASSYSSRDK.

The CDR3 DNA reads as TGTGCCAGCAGCCCTACCGGCCCGAGGGAGCAGTTCTTC. This encodes CASSPTGPREQFF. V is TRBV7-3 and J is TRBJ2-1; no reliable D call. Germline V gene data show CDR1 as SGHTA and CDR2 as FQGTGA. V was clipped by 5 bases and J by 10 bases, with 15 bases between them. This CDR3 has 13 amino acids.

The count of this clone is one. In DNA, the CDR3 is TGTGCCAGCAGCTACAGGGGGCAGAATGAAAAACTGTTTTTT. Its protein product is CASSYRGQNEKLFF. The chain recombines TRBV7-9 with TRBJ1-4; 9 nucleotides line up with TRBD1. CDR1 is SEHNR, CDR2 FQNEAQ, per germline (reference sequence). J was trimmed by 5 bases and V by 4 bases; bases with no gene match: 2. This CDR3 contains 14 residues.

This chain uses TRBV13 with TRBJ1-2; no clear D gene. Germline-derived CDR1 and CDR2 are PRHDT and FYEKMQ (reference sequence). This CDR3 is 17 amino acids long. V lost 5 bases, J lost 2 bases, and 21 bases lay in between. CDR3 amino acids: CASSTMGRHLPNYGYTF. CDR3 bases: TGTGCCAGCAGCACCATGGGCAGGCACCTGCCCAACTATGGCTACACCTTC. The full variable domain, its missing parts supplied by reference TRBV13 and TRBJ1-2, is AAGVIQSPRHLIKEKRETATLKCYPIPRHDTVYWYQQGPGQDPQFLISFYEKMQSDKGSIPDRFSAQQFSDYHSELNMSSLELGDSALYFCASSTMGRHLPNYGYTFGSGTRLTVV.

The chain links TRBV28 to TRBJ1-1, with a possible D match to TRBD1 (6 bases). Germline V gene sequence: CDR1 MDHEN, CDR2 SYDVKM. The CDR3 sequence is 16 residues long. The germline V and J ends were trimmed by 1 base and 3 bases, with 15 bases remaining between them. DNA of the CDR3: TGTGCCAGCAGTTTATTGGTCCTGGGGGCTGACACTGAAGCTTTCTTT. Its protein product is CASSLLVLGADTEAFF.

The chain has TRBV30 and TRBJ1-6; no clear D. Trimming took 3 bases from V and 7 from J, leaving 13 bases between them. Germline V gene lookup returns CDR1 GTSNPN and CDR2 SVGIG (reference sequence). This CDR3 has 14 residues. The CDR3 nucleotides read TGTGCCTGGAGGTCAGGCTTTGAAAATTCACCCCTCCACTTT. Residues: CAWRSGFENSPLHF.

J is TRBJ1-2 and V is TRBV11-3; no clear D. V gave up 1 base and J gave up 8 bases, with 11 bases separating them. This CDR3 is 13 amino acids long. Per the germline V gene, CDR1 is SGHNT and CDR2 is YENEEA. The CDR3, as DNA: TGTGCCAGCAGCTTAGCCTTGTCGCGCGGCTACACCTTC. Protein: CASSLALSRGYTF.